A selection of T cell receptor beta chains follows, all from one sample in a study of CD8 T cells in ankylosing spondylitis. TCRdb analysed the 5' RACE reads with MiXCR anew, one entry per CDR3 protein. The table shows roughly 120,000 distinct CDR3 sequences, with around 7% occurring only once. Sequencing was performed on blood, either unsorted or a sorted T cell fraction (not recorded which). The receptors were gathered from a male donor with ankylosing spondylitis or in good health (not recorded which). Both conserved end residues are part of each CDR3. Fields, in order: J gene, clone size, D gene, V gene, CDR3 protein, CDR3 DNA. A D gene is named only where the DNA matches it firmly. Size values are once, few and many counts, or a class for expanded clones, and some rows have none.

>TRBJ2-2|many|TRBD1|TRBV15
CATRDRGLTGELFF
TGTGCCACTAGGGACAGGGGACTTACCGGGGAGCTGTTTTTT
>TRBJ1-1|many|TRBD1|TRBV18
CASSPGRDRVTFF
TGTGCCAGCTCACCTGGTCGCGACAGGGTTACTTTCTTT
>TRBJ2-4|many|TRBD2|TRBV7-8
CASSQTSGGAVGNIQYF
TGTGCCAGCAGCCAGACTAGCGGGGGGGCCGTCGGCAACATTCAGTACTTC
>TRBJ1-1|many|.|TRBV7-2
CASSFTGNSEAFF
TGTGCCAGCAGCTTCACAGGGAACTCTGAAGCTTTCTTT
>TRBJ2-3|.|.|TRBV2
CASSEGQPGPDTQYF
TGTGCCAGCAGTGAAGGACAGCCAGGCCCAGATACGCAGTATTTT
>TRBJ1-2|many|.|TRBV5-1
CASSLFPGHNYGYTF
TGCGCCAGCAGCTTGTTCCCCGGACACAACTATGGCTACACCTTC
>TRBJ2-1|many|.|TRBV19
CASSPRWNEQFF
TGTGCCAGTAGTCCCCGGTGGAATGAGCAGTTCTTC
>TRBJ2-3|medium-sized|.|TRBV9
CASSVEGAPDTQYF
TGTGCCAGCAGCGTAGAGGGCGCGCCAGATACGCAGTATTTT
>TRBJ2-7|.|.|TRBV7-2
CASSSLSEQYF
TGTGCCAGCAGCTCCCTCTCCGAGCAGTACTTC
>TRBJ2-5|many|.|TRBV5-1
CASSLDWGAWETQYF
TGCGCCAGCAGCTTGGATTGGGGGGCGTGGGAGACCCAGTACTTC
>TRBJ2-1|many|.|TRBV5-6
CASSHPGFYNEQFF
TGTGCCAGCAGCCACCCGGGGTTTTACAATGAGCAGTTCTTC
>TRBJ2-7|.|TRBD1|TRBV10-3
CAIGTGNFYEQYF
TGTGCCATCGGGACAGGGAACTTCTACGAGCAGTACTTC
>TRBJ2-2|.|.|TRBV18
CASSPRATHTGELFF
TGTGCCAGCTCACCGAGGGCTACCCACACCGGGGAGCTGTTTTTT
>TRBJ2-3|many|.|TRBV3-1
CASSQTGDGQYF
TGTGCCAGCAGCCAGACAGGCGATGGGCAGTATTTT
>TRBJ2-1|many|TRBD2|TRBV20-1
CSGIGTGGRGYEQFF
TGCAGTGGGATTGGTACGGGAGGGCGGGGCTATGAGCAGTTCTTC
>TRBJ2-7|many|TRBD2|TRBV29-1
CSVETSGRAEQYF
TGCAGCGTTGAGACTAGCGGGAGAGCCGAGCAGTACTTC
>TRBJ2-1|.|TRBD2|TRBV20-1
CSATGLAGVNEQFF
TGCAGTGCTACGGGACTAGCGGGAGTAAATGAGCAGTTCTTC
>TRBJ1-5|many|TRBD1|TRBV12-3/TRBV12-4
CASSRGQGGQPQHF
TGTGCCAGCAGCCGGGGACAGGGAGGCCAGCCCCAGCATTTT
>TRBJ2-1|many|.|TRBV20-1
CCARDVVSGDSYNEQFF
TGCTGTGCTAGAGATGTGGTTAGCGGAGACTCCTACAATGAGCAGTTCTTC
>TRBJ2-7|many|TRBD2|TRBV11-2
CASRELLAGGPSSFYEQYF
TGTGCCAGCAGGGAACTACTAGCGGGAGGACCAAGTTCCTTCTACGAGCAGTACTTC
>TRBJ1-6|many|TRBD1|TRBV9
CASSVSPQGDSPLHF
TGTGCCAGCAGCGTAAGTCCGCAGGGGGATTCACCCCTCCACTTT
>TRBJ2-1|few|.|TRBV18
CASSPPSGLLGDNEQFF
TGTGCCAGCTCACCACCGTCAGGACTCCTGGGGGACAATGAGCAGTTCTTC
>TRBJ1-1|many|TRBD1|TRBV6-1
CASSRQGGNTEAFF
TGTGCCAGCAGCCGACAGGGCGGTAACACTGAAGCTTTCTTT
>TRBJ1-2|many|.|TRBV29-1
CSVHTGGTTSDGYTF
TGCAGCGTTCATACCGGGGGGACTACGAGCGATGGCTACACCTTC
>TRBJ2-1|many|TRBD2|TRBV18
CASSSLAGGDLYNEQFF
TGTGCCAGCTCATCTTTAGCGGGAGGGGACCTCTACAATGAGCAGTTCTTC
>TRBJ1-1|many|.|TRBV29-1
CSVEGRLNTEAFF
TGCAGCGTTGAGGGTAGACTGAACACTGAAGCTTTCTTT
>TRBJ1-4|many|TRBD1|TRBV7-2
CASSQQGEDEKLFF
TGTGCCAGCAGTCAACAGGGGGAGGATGAAAAACTGTTTTTT
>TRBJ1-6|few|TRBD1|TRBV20-1
CSAGQVEWDSPLHF
TGCAGTGCCGGACAGGTTGAGTGGGATTCACCCCTCCACTTT
>TRBJ1-2|many|TRBD1|TRBV12-3/TRBV12-4
CASRLTGDSYGYTF
TGTGCCAGCAGACTGACAGGGGATAGCTATGGCTACACCTTC
>TRBJ1-2|many|.|TRBV7-8
CASSFGVSANYGYTF
TGTGCCAGCAGCTTTGGGGTATCGGCTAACTATGGCTACACCTTC
>TRBJ1-1|many|.|TRBV20-1
CSARDWGLNTEAFF
TGCAGTGCTAGAGATTGGGGGTTGAACACTGAAGCTTTCTTT
>TRBJ2-3|many|.|TRBV20-1
CIPLKSGTQYF
TGCATCCCCCTCAAATCTGGTACGCAGTATTTT
>TRBJ2-7|many|TRBD2|TRBV9
CASSVVSGSYEQYF
TGTGCCAGCAGCGTAGTTAGCGGGAGCTACGAGCAGTACTTC
>TRBJ1-1|many|TRBD1|TRBV10-3
CAISQDRGHGEAFF
TGTGCCATCAGCCAGGACAGGGGGCATGGTGAAGCTTTCTTT
>TRBJ2-1|many|.|TRBV15
CATSSGGYSYNEQFF
TGTGCCACCAGCAGCGGGGGTTATTCCTACAATGAGCAGTTCTTC
>TRBJ2-3|many|.|TRBV20-1
CSARSPGLTDTQYF
TGCAGTGCTAGATCTCCGGGACTCACAGATACGCAGTATTTT
>TRBJ2-3|many|TRBD2|TRBV5-1
CASSLGEGDTQYF
TGCGCCAGCAGCTTGGGGGAGGGAGATACGCAGTATTTT
>TRBJ2-7|many|.|TRBV7-2
CASSSSGLRYEQYF
TGTGCCAGCAGCTCTTCGGGACTGAGGTACGAGCAGTACTTC
>TRBJ2-6|many|TRBD1|TRBV25-1
CASSGTGSGANVLTF
TGTGCCAGCAGTGGGACAGGGTCTGGGGCCAACGTCCTGACTTTC
>TRBJ1-2|many|TRBD1|TRBV5-1
CASRDGQDYGYTF
TGCGCCAGCAGAGACGGACAGGACTATGGCTACACCTTC
>TRBJ1-5|many|TRBD1|TRBV12-3/TRBV12-4
CASSLGQGVKPQHF
TGTGCCAGCAGTTTAGGACAGGGGGTCAAGCCCCAGCATTTT
>TRBJ1-5|many|TRBD1|TRBV20-1
CSARLTGASNQPQHF
TGCAGTGCTAGACTCACAGGGGCAAGCAATCAGCCCCAGCATTTT
>TRBJ2-7|.|.|TRBV5-6
CASRLQGQIYEQYF
TGTGCCAGCAGGCTTCAGGGGCAGATCTACGAGCAGTACTTC
>TRBJ2-5|many|.|TRBV2
CASRVAEEQETQYF
TGTGCCAGCAGGGTAGCGGAGGAACAAGAGACCCAGTACTTC
>TRBJ1-1|many|.|TRBV5-1
CASSSQKNTEAFF
TGCGCCAGCAGTAGCCAAAAGAACACTGAAGCTTTCTTT
>TRBJ2-7|many|TRBD1|TRBV7-2
CASSSDRVQTEQYF
TGTGCCAGCAGCTCCGACAGGGTACAGACCGAGCAGTACTTC
>TRBJ2-1|.|TRBD1|TRBV19
CASSIGPGQPYNEQFF
TGTGCCAGTAGTATAGGACCGGGACAGCCATACAATGAGCAGTTCTTC
>TRBJ1-6|many|.|TRBV5-1
CASSPADSPSPLHF
TGCGCCAGCAGCCCAGCGGACAGTCCTTCACCCCTCCACTTT
>TRBJ1-4|many|.|TRBV30
CAWSVRNEKLFF
TGTGCCTGGAGTGTACGAAATGAAAAACTGTTTTTT
>TRBJ2-7|many|.|TRBV5-1
CASSETSRSSYEQYF
TGCGCCAGCAGCGAGACAAGTAGGAGCTCCTACGAGCAGTACTTC
>TRBJ1-1|many|.|TRBV18
CASSSGLMNTEAFF
TGTGCCAGCTCATCCGGGCTCATGAACACTGAAGCTTTCTTT
>TRBJ2-3|many|TRBD1|TRBV10-3
CAIRSGTGVDTQYF
TGTGCCATCAGGAGCGGGACAGGGGTAGATACGCAGTATTTT
>TRBJ1-2|.|TRBD1|TRBV5-4
CASSSENRGQNYGYTF
TGTGCCAGCAGCTCCGAAAACAGGGGACAGAACTATGGCTACACCTTC
>TRBJ1-3|many|.|TRBV15
CATSRDAQDTIYF
TGTGCCACCAGCAGAGATGCCCAAGACACCATATATTTT
>TRBJ2-4|many|.|TRBV20-1
CSGGAKNIQYF
TGCAGTGGAGGAGCCAAAAACATTCAGTACTTC
>TRBJ1-5|.|.|TRBV28
CASSFPSKWKNNQPQHF
TGTGCCAGCAGTTTCCCCTCCAAGTGGAAAAACAATCAGCCCCAGCATTTT
>TRBJ1-4|many|.|TRBV7-8
CASSFGTKWATNEKLFF
TGTGCCAGCAGCTTTGGGACGAAATGGGCAACTAATGAAAAACTGTTTTTT
>TRBJ2-5|many|.|TRBV5-1
CASRAQETQYF
TGCGCCAGCAGAGCCCAAGAGACCCAGTACTTC